This T cell receptor beta chain is drawn from a study of blood T cell repertoires in COVID-19. The table came from immunoSEQ multiplex PCR; TCRdb's copy has only in-frame clones and leaves some out. The sample records some 460,000 clones, around 90% being singletons. The CDR3 extends over 16 amino acids. Trimming left V 2 bases short and J 4 bases short, with 17 bases between. Germline CDR1 is LGHDT and CDR2 is YNNKEL (reference sequence). This TCR came from a woman aged 18-30 years who had recovered from COVID-19. The chain combines TRBV3-1 (or the pseudogene TRBV3-2) with TRBJ1-1; weak D call: TRBD1 (6 bases). Sequenced sample: PBMCs or T cells enriched from blood (not recorded which). CDR3 DNA: TGTGCCAGCAGCCAAAACAGGGCCCAAGAGGGCACTGAAGCTTTCTTT. Translation: CASSQNRAQEGTEAFF.